The 20 T cell receptor beta chains in this list originate from one sample, sequenced in a study of cytomegalovirus exposure and HLA in healthy donors. Primers included in the PCR were 60 Vbeta and 13 Jbeta primers. The assay was immunoSEQ multiplex PCR, and TCRdb's table has in-frame clones only and misses some. In the table there are some 150,000 clones, approximately 77% of which are singletons. Specimen: PBMCs. These receptors all stem from a male donor in good health and CMV-seronegative.

This sequence joins TRBV14 and TRBJ2-7, with D perhaps matching TRBD1 (5 bases). Germline values: CDR1 SGHDN, CDR2 FVKESK. The CDR3 has 15 amino acids. V shed 2 bases and J shed 1 base, with 12 bases lying between them. The CDR3 sequence: CASSQRQGSSYEQYF. CDR3 bases: TGTGCCAGCAGCCAAAGGCAGGGATCTTCCTACGAGCAGTACTTC. The full variable domain, with the rest looked up from reference TRBV14 and TRBJ2-7, is EAGVTQFPSHSVIEKGQTVTLRCDPISGHDNLYWYRRVMGKEIKFLLHFVKESKQDESGMPNNRFLAERTGGTYSTLKVQPAELEDSGVYFCASSQRQGSSYEQYFGPGTRLTVT.

The rearrangement uses TRBV7-2 and TRBJ1-5, with D possibly matching TRBD1 (6 bases). The V gene's germline CDR1 is SGHTA and CDR2 FQGNSA. The CDR3 spans 15 residues. The ends were cut back, 4 bases at V and 2 bases at J, with 12 bases in the middle. CDR3: CASSSVNRGNQPQHF. CDR3 bases: TGTGCCAGCAGCTCTGTGAACAGGGGCAATCAGCCCCAGCATTTT. The variable domain in full, completed from reference TRBV7-2 and TRBJ1-5, reads GAGVSQSPSNKVTEKGKDVELRCDPISGHTALYWYRQSLGQGLEFLIYFQGNSAPDKSGLPSDRFSAERTGGSVSTLTIQRTQQEDSAVYLCASSSVNRGNQPQHFGDGTRLSIL.

V usage is TRBV29-1 and J usage is TRBJ2-5; 7 bases map to TRBD2. Germline loops: CDR1 SQVTM, CDR2 ANQGSEA. V was clipped by 4 bases and J by 0 bases; unmatched bases: 2. The CDR3 has 13 residues. CDR3 residues: CSVALADQETQYF. For the CDR3, the DNA is TGCAGCGTTGCTCTAGCGGACCAAGAGACCCAGTACTTC.

This clone was seen only once. The junction and the germline gene differ at one end; a read error may be behind it. V and J are TRBV7-9 and TRBJ2-1; 11 positions match TRBD2. This CDR3 region has 16 residues. In germline, CDR1 is SEHNR, CDR2 FQNEAQ (reference sequence). The CDR3 is CSSRKQGTSGRNEQFF. CDR3 nucleotide sequence: TGTTCCAGCAGGAAGCAGGGGACTAGCGGACGAAATGAGCAGTTCTTC.

The chain is built from TRBV30 and TRBJ1-4; 9 bases match TRBD1. The germline CDR1 and CDR2 sequences are GTSNPN and SVGIG (reference sequence). The CDR3 consists of 13 residues. V shed 5 bases, J shed 10 bases, and the junction held 8 bases outside the gene matches. For the CDR3, the DNA is TGTGCCTGGGGCGGACAGGGGTTATCAAAACTGTTTTTT. It is translated as CAWGGQGLSKLFF.

The rearrangement links TRBV9 to TRBJ2-1, with TRBD2 matching over 13 bases. Germline values: CDR1 SGDLS, CDR2 YYNGEE. The CDR3 runs 17 residues. V was clipped by 3 bases and J by 8 bases; unmatched bases: 11. CDR3 in amino acids: CASSDTGTSGKRYEQFF. The DNA for the CDR3 is TGTGCCAGCAGCGACACCGGGACTAGCGGGAAACGCTATGAGCAGTTCTTC.

The chain employs TRBV5-1 and TRBJ2-1, with 8 positions matching TRBD2. This CDR3 is 13 amino acids long. Germline V CDR1 and CDR2: SGHRS, YFSETQ. V gave up 4 bases and J gave up 8 bases; unmatched junction bases: 5. CDR3 sequence: CASSPSGLDEQFF. The CDR3, as DNA: TGCGCCAGCAGCCCTAGCGGGCTCGATGAGCAGTTCTTC.

The chain combines TRBV2 with TRBJ2-1; 9 bases agree with TRBD2. CDR1 SNHLY and CDR2 FYNNEI come from the germline V gene. The CDR3 sequence is 14 residues long. The V and J ends lost 11 bases and 6 bases, in that order; junction bases with no gene match: 11. DNA of the CDR3: TGTGCCGTCGAACATAGCGGGGGACGCAATGAGCAGTTCTTC. It yields the protein CAVEHSGGRNEQFF.

This clone was seen only once. This chain joins TRBV10-3 and TRBJ2-7; 9 nucleotides line up with TRBD1. Per germline, CDR1 ENHRY and CDR2 SYGVKD. There are 14 residues in the CDR3. The V gene end was trimmed by 3 bases and the J gene end by 5 bases; junction bases not matched to a gene: 5. CDR3 in DNA: TGTGCCATCAGTGATAGGGACAGGGTAAACGAGCAGTACTTC. Its protein product is CAISDRDRVNEQYF.

The CDR3 sequence: CASKRGGDTSYEQYF. In nucleotides, the CDR3 is TGTGCCAGCAAGCGAGGGGGCGACACCTCCTACGAGCAGTACTTC. The chain uses TRBV28 and TRBJ2-7, with 7 bases aligning to TRBD1. CDR1 MDHEN and CDR2 SYDVKM come from the germline V gene. J was trimmed by 0 bases and V by 7 bases; bases with no gene match: 9. The CDR3 runs to 15 residues.

The chain carries TRBV2 and TRBJ2-2; D gene ambiguous. Germline V gene lookup returns CDR1 SNHLY and CDR2 FYNNEI. Between the trimmed V and J ends, which lost 6 bases and 1 base, there was a span of 12 bases. The CDR3 spans 15 residues. DNA of the CDR3: TGTGCCAGCAGCCCCGAACACCGGAACACCGGGGAGCTGTTTTTT. Protein product: CASSPEHRNTGELFF.

This sequence joins TRBV7-3 and TRBJ2-6; 9 bases align to TRBD1. The junction had 9 bases not matched to a gene; V was cut back by 4 bases and J by 2 bases. Germline V gene sequence: CDR1 SGHTA, CDR2 FQGTGA. The CDR3 is made up of 18 amino acids. The CDR3 DNA reads as TGTGCCAGCAGCTCCCCGGGACAGGGTAAGACTGGGGCCAACGTCCTGACTTTC. It is translated as CASSSPGQGKTGANVLTF.

The chain couples TRBV7-6 to TRBJ2-3; 11 bases line up with TRBD2. V lost 5 bases to trimming and J lost 9 bases; unmatched junction nucleotides: 10. CDR3 size: 15 residues. CDR1 and CDR2 (germline): SGHVS, FNYEAQ. The CDR3 spells CASSPIAGGLITQYF. The CDR3 DNA sequence: TGTGCCAGCAGCCCTATAGCGGGGGGGCTTATCACGCAGTATTTT.

The chain has TRBV28 and TRBJ2-1; D is possibly TRBD1 (5 bases). V was trimmed by 8 bases and J by 0 bases, leaving 8 bases between them. This CDR3 has 13 residues. Germline CDR1 reads MDHEN; CDR2 reads SYDVKM. DNA for the CDR3: TGTGCCAGCGTCAGGGACTCCTACAATGAGCAGTTCTTC. Encoded protein: CASVRDSYNEQFF.

In this sample, this clone turned up a few times. The gene calls are TRBV7-2 and TRBJ2-7, with 10 bases fitting TRBD1. The CDR3 has 18 amino acids. Germline CDR1 and CDR2: SGHTA and FQGNSA. V dropped 3 bases and J dropped 8; count of bases not matched to a gene: 19. The CDR3 spells CASSFCPGTGEKIWKQYF. In nucleotides, the CDR3 is TGTGCCAGCAGCTTTTGTCCCGGGACAGGGGAAAAAATTTGGAAGCAGTACTTC.

With respect to this clone: One end of the junction is discordant with germline, which a read error may explain. V usage is TRBV7-9 and J usage is TRBJ1-1; D gene uncertain. CDR3 size: 16 residues. The germline gives CDR1 SEHNR, CDR2 FQNEAQ (reference sequence). CDR3 DNA sequence: TGTTCCAGCAGCTTTATCGGGAGGGCGTGGGGCACTGAAGCTTTCTTT. It yields the protein CSSSFIGRAWGTEAFF.

This sequence joins TRBV5-1 and TRBJ2-5; the match to TRBD1 covers 9 bases. This CDR3 contains 13 residues. Trimming at V came to 4 bases and at J to 5 bases, leaving 3 bases not matched to a gene. Germline CDR1 is SGHRS and CDR2 is YFSETQ. CDR3 sequence: CASSRTGAETQYF. CDR3 nucleotides: TGCGCCAGCAGCCGGACAGGGGCCGAGACCCAGTACTTC.

Remarks on this clone: At the DNA level, this CDR3 is encoded by other sequences in the same sample as well. The rearrangement links TRBV6-5 to TRBJ2-1, with TRBD1 matching 10 bases. Germline V CDR1 and CDR2: MNHEY, SVGAGI. Trimming cost V 6 bases and J 4 bases; bases outside gene matches: 3. The CDR3 is 14 residues long. CDR3 nucleotides: TGTGCCAGCAGCCGGGACAGGGGATACAATGAGCAGTTCTTC. Its protein is CASSRDRGYNEQFF.

This clone was seen just once. The chain has TRBV10-3 and TRBJ2-5; 8 nucleotides align to TRBD2. This CDR3 has 15 residues. The V segment lost 6 bases and the J segment 1 base; nucleotides outside the gene matches: 7. The germline V gene has CDR1 ENHRY and CDR2 SYGVKD. CDR3 DNA sequence: TGTGCCATCAGAGATAGCGGGGCCTTCCAAGAGACCCAGTACTTC. Translated: CAIRDSGAFQETQYF.

The gene calls are TRBV9 and TRBJ1-2; 7 positions agree with TRBD1. Germline CDR1 is SGDLS and CDR2 is YYNGEE. This CDR3 contains 14 residues. After removal of 4 bases from V and 5 bases from J, the junction contained 8 bases not matched to a gene. The CDR3 nucleotides read TGTGCCAGCAGCCCCCCGACAGGGTGGTATGGCTACACCTTC. Residues: CASSPPTGWYGYTF.